The TCR beta chain under discussion was sequenced for a study of T cells in Graves' hyperthyroidism and ophthalmopathy. Each ophthalmopathy patient scored at least 3 on the Clinical Activity Score and at least 4 on NOSPECS grade, with duration under 3 months. Ten or more counts support this clonotype. Amplification targeted TCR beta CDR3 regions from RNA transcripts. The primer set for the first-round RT-PCR of the TCR CDR3 was HTBI. TCRdb ran MiXCR on the multiplex PCR reads and lists one entry per CDR3 protein. The table lists fewer than 250,000 distinct CDR3 sequences, more than 20% of them singletons. The TCR originated in a woman in her thirties or forties with Graves' ophthalmopathy. The sample consisted of blood.

Here the CDR3 DNA reads TGCGCCAGCACCTGGATGGGACAACGGGACGAGCAGTACTTC. The encoded protein is CASTWMGQRDEQYF. This chain connects TRBV5-1 to TRBJ2-7, with D possibly matching TRBD1 (6 bases). The CDR3 is 14 amino acids. CDR1 is SGHRS and CDR2 is YFSETQ in the germline V gene. Trimming took off 6 bases at V and 5 bases at J, with 18 bases between the two ends. Combining the CDR3 with reference TRBV5-1 and TRBJ2-7 gives the whole variable domain KAGVTQTPRYLIKTRGQQVTLSCSPISGHRSVSWYQQTPGQGLQFLFEYFSETQRNKGNFPGRFSGRQFSNSRSEMNVSTLELGDSALYLCASTWMGQRDEQYFGPGTRLTVT.